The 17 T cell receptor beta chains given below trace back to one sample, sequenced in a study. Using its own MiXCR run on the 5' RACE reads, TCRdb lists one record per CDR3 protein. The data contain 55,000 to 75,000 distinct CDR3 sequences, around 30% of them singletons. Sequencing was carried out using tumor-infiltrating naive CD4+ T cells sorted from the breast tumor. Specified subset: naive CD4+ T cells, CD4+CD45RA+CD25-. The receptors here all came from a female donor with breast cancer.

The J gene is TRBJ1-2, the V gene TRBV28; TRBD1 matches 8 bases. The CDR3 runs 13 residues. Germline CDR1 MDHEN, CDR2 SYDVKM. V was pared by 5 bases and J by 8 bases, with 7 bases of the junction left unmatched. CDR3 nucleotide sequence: TGTGCCAGCAGTCCAGGACAGGGATTCGGCTACACCTTC. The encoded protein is CASSPGQGFGYTF.

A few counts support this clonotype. The CDR3 region is CASTISGGGTGELFF. In DNA form, the CDR3 reads TGTGCCAGCACAATTAGCGGGGGGGGAACCGGGGAGCTGTTTTTT. The rearrangement uses TRBV2 and TRBJ2-2, with 11 nucleotides matching TRBD2. The V gene's germline CDR1 is SNHLY and CDR2 FYNNEI. The CDR3 covers 15 residues. The ends lost 7 bases at V and 5 bases at J; junction bases unmatched: 6.

The CDR3, as DNA: TGTGCCAGCAGAATGGCGGGAGAGTCAGGAAATGAGCAGTTCTTC. Its protein is CASRMAGESGNEQFF. The chain recombines TRBV13 with TRBJ2-1; TRBD2 matches at 7 bases. There are 15 residues in the CDR3. V was clipped by 6 bases and J by 7 bases; unmatched bases: 12. Germline CDR1 is PRHDT and CDR2 is FYEKMQ (reference sequence).

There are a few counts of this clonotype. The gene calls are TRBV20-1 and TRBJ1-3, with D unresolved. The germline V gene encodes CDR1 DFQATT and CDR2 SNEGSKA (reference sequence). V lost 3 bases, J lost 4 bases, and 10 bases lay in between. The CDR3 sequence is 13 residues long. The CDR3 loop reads CSARDLQGNTIYF. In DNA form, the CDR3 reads TGCAGTGCTAGGGACCTACAAGGAAACACCATATATTTT.

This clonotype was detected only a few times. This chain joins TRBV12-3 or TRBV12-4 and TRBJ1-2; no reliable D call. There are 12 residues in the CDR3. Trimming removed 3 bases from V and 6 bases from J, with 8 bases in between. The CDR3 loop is CASSFRTDGYTF. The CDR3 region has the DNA TGTGCCAGCAGTTTTAGGACGGATGGCTACACCTTC.

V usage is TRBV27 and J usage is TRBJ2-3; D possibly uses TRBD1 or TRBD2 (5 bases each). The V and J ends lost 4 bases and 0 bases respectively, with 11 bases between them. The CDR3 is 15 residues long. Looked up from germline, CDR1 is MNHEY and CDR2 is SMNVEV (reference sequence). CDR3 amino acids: CASSYRGVSTDTQYF. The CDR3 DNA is TGTGCCAGCAGTTATCGAGGGGTTAGCACAGATACGCAGTATTTT.

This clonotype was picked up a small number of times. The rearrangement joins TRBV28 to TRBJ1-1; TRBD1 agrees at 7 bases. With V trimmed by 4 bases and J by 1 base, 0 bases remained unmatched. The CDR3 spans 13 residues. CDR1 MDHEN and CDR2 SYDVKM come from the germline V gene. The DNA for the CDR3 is TGTGCCAGCAGTTGGGACAGGAACACTGAAGCTTTCTTT. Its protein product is CASSWDRNTEAFF.

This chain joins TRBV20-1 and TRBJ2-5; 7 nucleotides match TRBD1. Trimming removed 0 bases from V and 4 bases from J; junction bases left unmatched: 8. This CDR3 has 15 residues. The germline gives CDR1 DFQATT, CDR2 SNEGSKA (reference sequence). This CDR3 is CSARDPGTAGETQYF. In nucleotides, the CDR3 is TGCAGTGCTAGAGATCCCGGGACAGCAGGAGAGACCCAGTACTTC.

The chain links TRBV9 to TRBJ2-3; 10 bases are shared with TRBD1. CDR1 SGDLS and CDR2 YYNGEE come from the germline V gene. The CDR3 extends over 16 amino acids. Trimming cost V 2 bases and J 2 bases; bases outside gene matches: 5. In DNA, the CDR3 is TGTGCCAGCAGCGTCTCCGGGACAGGGGTCACAGATACGCAGTATTTT. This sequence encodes CASSVSGTGVTDTQYF.

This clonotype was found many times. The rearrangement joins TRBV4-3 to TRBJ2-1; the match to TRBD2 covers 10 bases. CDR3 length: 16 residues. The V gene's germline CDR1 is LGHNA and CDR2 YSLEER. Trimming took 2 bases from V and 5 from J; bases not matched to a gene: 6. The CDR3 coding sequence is TGCGCCAGCAGCCAAAGGGGGGGACTAGCGAACAATGAGCAGTTCTTC. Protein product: CASSQRGGLANNEQFF.

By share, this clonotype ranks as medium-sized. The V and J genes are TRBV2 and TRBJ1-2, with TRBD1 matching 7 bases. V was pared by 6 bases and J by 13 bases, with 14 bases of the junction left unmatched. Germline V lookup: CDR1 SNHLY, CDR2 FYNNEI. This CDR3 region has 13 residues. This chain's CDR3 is CASSPGETGPVTF. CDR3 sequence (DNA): TGTGCCAGCAGCCCAGGGGAGACAGGGCCGGTCACCTTC.

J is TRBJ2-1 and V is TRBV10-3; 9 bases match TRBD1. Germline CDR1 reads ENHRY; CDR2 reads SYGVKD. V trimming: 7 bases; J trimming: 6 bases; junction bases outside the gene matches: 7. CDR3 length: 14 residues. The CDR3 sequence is CAINPGTGINEQFF. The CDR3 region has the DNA TGTGCCATCAACCCCGGGACAGGGATCAATGAGCAGTTCTTC.

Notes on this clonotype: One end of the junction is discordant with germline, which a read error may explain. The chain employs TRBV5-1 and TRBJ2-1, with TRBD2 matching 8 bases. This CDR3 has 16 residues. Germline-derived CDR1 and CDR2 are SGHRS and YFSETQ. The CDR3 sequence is CASSLDGTRPYNEQSF. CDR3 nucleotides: TGCGCCAGCAGCTTGGATGGGACTAGACCGTACAATGAGCAGTCCTTC.

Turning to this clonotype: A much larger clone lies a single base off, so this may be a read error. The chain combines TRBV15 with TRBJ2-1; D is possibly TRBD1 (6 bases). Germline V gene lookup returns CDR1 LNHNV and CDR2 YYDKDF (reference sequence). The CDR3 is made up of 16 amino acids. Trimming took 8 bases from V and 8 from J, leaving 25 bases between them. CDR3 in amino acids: CATGAQGRGGFDEQFF. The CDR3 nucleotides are TGTGCCACCGGCGCCCAGGGCAGGGGCGGATTTGATGAGCAGTTCTTC.

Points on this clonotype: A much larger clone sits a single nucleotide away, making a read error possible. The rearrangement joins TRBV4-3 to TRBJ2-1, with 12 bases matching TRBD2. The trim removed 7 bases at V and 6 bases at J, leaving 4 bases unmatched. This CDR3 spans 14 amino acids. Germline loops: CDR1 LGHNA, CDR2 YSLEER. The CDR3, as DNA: TGCGCCAGCAACCCTAGCGGGAGGGCCAATGAGCAGTTCTTC. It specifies CASNPSGRANEQFF.

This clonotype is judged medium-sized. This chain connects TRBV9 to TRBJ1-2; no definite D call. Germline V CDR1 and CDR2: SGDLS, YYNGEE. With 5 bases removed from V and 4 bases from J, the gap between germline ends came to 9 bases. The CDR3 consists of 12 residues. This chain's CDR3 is CASRTQSYGYTF. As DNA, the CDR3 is TGTGCCAGCAGAACCCAAAGCTATGGCTACACCTTC.

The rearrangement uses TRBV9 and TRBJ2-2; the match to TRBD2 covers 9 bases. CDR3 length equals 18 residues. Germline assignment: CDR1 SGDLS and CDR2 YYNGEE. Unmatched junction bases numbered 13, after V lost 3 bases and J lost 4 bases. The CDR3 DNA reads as TGTGCCAGCAGCGATTCTCCGGCTAGCGGGAAACGCACCGGGGAGCTGTTTTTT. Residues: CASSDSPASGKRTGELFF.